The entry below describes one T cell receptor (beta chain). Its specificity is not known. The table came from immunoSEQ multiplex PCR; TCRdb's copy has only in-frame clones and leaves some out. The sample lists around 80,000 clones, around 76% occurring once. This sample's time point: blood 2 weeks post-SBRT. Treatment indicated: 15 Gy SBRT to primary tumor, nephrectomy 4 weeks later. The data stem from a study of radiation and T cells in renal cell carcinoma. The study, taken as a whole, reports: From baseline, blood top tumor clonotypes peaked at 2 weeks post-radiation. Baseline intratumoral clonotype presence is unknown without pretreatment biopsies.

The germline V gene has CDR1 LNHNV and CDR2 YYDKDF (reference sequence). The CDR3 covers 13 residues. Trimming took off 4 bases at V and 5 bases at J, with 11 bases between the two ends. The V gene is TRBV15, the J gene TRBJ2-5; D might be TRBD1 or TRBD2, each matching 6 bases. This TCR came from a man in his sixties with renal cell carcinoma. The source material was blood, sampled from a patient whose treatment included radiotherapy and nephrectomy. The CDR3 region is CATSIRRGETQYF. The CDR3 coding sequence is TGTGCCACCAGCATCAGGAGGGGGGAGACCCAGTACTTC.